This T cell receptor beta chain was recorded in a study of blood T cell repertoires in COVID-19. Study-wide context: From the United States, Italy and Spain came samples of acute and convalescent COVID-19. The analysed material was cDNA or gDNA that came from T cells, B-cell-depleted T cells, or PBMCs.

Libraries were prepared by immunoSEQ multiplex PCR; TCRdb keeps only in-frame clonotypes and omits some of them. Among some 230,000 clones listed, roughly nine tenths were seen once. Recruitment covered 25 or so US areas and drew participants whose ages spanned roughly 18 to 100 years. Grouping used clinical history reported by participants in a survey and questionnaire. This CDR3 is 16 amino acids long. The V gene's germline CDR1 is KGHDR and CDR2 SFDVKD. Trimming took 3 bases from V and 2 from J; bases not matched to a gene: 6. This chain connects TRBV24-1 to TRBJ2-3; 8 bases fit TRBD2. The sample was PBMCs or T cells enriched from blood (not recorded which). The clonotype originates from a woman under 30 in a cohort exposed to, infected with or recovered from COVID-19 (not recorded which). The CDR3, as DNA: TGTGCCACCAGTGATCGAGCGGGAGCCTACACAGATACGCAGTATTTT. Protein: CATSDRAGAYTDTQYF.